These 7 T cell receptor beta chains were sequenced from one sample in a study of T cells after yellow fever vaccination. TCRdb used MiXCR to reprocess the 5' RACE reads, holding one entry per CDR3 protein. The data show under 150,000 distinct CDR3 sequences, 13% to 15% seen once. Specimen: CD8+ T cells sorted from PBMCs, collected 5 days after the yellow fever booster vaccination. The receptor source for this set is a man younger than 35 who received the YFV17D yellow fever vaccine.

This clonotype was observed at least ten times. This sequence joins TRBV4-1 and TRBJ2-7; D may be TRBD1 (6 bases). CDR3 length: 15 residues. In germline, CDR1 is MGHRA, CDR2 YSYEKL. V was pared by 2 bases and J by 4 bases, with 15 bases between. CDR3 amino acids: CASSQHETGVYEQYF. The CDR3 DNA is TGCGCCAGCAGCCAACATGAGACAGGAGTTTACGAGCAGTACTTC.

This clonotype was observed many times. This chain joins TRBV6-5 and TRBJ2-1; 12 nucleotides line up with TRBD2. J gave up 4 bases and V 6 bases, and 4 bases lay outside the gene matches. This CDR3 has 15 residues. In germline, CDR1 is MNHEY, CDR2 SVGAGI. DNA for the CDR3: TGTGCCAGCAGACTAGGACTAGCGGGGTACAATGAGCAGTTCTTC. Translating gives CASRLGLAGYNEQFF.

The chain joins TRBV7-2 to TRBJ2-1; D is unresolved. Trimming removed 4 bases from V and 0 bases from J, with 16 bases in between. CDR1 is SGHTA, CDR2 FQGNSA, per germline. There are 17 residues in the CDR3. CDR3 DNA sequence: TGTGCCAGCAGCTCCCCGAATTATATGAGCTCCTACAATGAGCAGTTCTTC. It encodes CASSSPNYMSSYNEQFF.

This clonotype occurred a few times. The V gene is TRBV6-1, the J gene TRBJ1-1; 7 positions match TRBD1. The CDR3 consists of 15 residues. The V gene end was trimmed by 11 bases and the J gene end by 0 bases; junction bases not matched to a gene: 12. In germline, CDR1 is MNHNS, CDR2 SASEGT. In DNA form, the CDR3 reads TGTGCCGCCAAAACACGGGACAGACTGAACACTGAAGCTTTCTTT. This gives the protein CAAKTRDRLNTEAFF.

In its sample, this clonotype was seen many times. This chain joins TRBV5-1 and TRBJ2-3, with a weak D call TRBD1 (5 bases). Germline V gives CDR1 SGHRS, CDR2 YFSETQ. The V gene lost 1 base and the J gene lost 4 bases, with 13 bases spanning the gap. CDR3 length: 15 residues. The CDR3 loop reads CASSLWVEGADTQYF. CDR3 sequence (DNA): TGCGCCAGCAGCTTGTGGGTAGAAGGGGCAGATACGCAGTATTTT.

In this sample, this clonotype turned up a few times. This chain joins TRBV7-9 and TRBJ2-1; 10 nucleotides match TRBD1. The CDR3 is 17 residues long. Germline V gives CDR1 SEHNR, CDR2 FQNEAQ (reference sequence). V dropped 8 bases and J dropped 5; count of bases not matched to a gene: 15. The CDR3 is CASGLALGQGRDNEQFF. The CDR3 coding sequence is TGTGCCAGCGGATTGGCGCTGGGACAGGGGAGAGACAATGAGCAGTTCTTC.

This clonotype has a handful of counts. V and J are TRBV5-6 and TRBJ2-7; D not resolved. Germline loops: CDR1 SGHDT, CDR2 YYEEEE. The CDR3 has 15 residues. V gave up 3 bases and J gave up 0 bases, with 13 bases separating them. In DNA form, the CDR3 reads TGTGCCAGCAGCTCGGGCCTCCGCTCCTCCTACGAGCAGTACTTC. This encodes CASSSGLRSSYEQYF.